The 27 T cell receptor beta chains below were found in one sample sequenced in a study of shared clonotypes between healthy human individuals. Sequencing was performed with immunoSEQ multiplex PCR; in TCRdb, only in-frame clones are kept and a portion is missing. The repertoire consists of approximately 470,000 clones, with 65% to 85% occurring once and the leading ten covering roughly 13%. Material: PBMCs. These receptors all come from a woman in her thirties or forties in good health. Some clones in this sample may be carry-over from other donors' samples.

In the case of this clone: Sequence at one end of the junction differs from germline and may be a read error. J is TRBJ2-5 and V is TRBV4-1, with a tentative D call TRBD1 (5 bases). TRBJ2-7 matches the DNA end more closely, so the J call is doubtful. Germline V gene lookup returns CDR1 MGHRA and CDR2 YSYEKL. The CDR3 runs 14 residues. CDR3 sequence (DNA): TGTGCCAGCAGCCCTCGATGGGGCTTCTACGAGCAGTACTTC. It specifies CASSPRWGFYEQYF.

On this clone itself: This likely stems from a read error, as it lies one base from a far larger clone. The CDR3 here is CASSQPGRPKYGYTF. The CDR3 nucleotides are TGTGCCAGCAGCCAACCTGGCAGGCCTAAGTATGGCTACACCTTC. The gene calls are TRBV7-8 and TRBJ1-2, with no clear D. The CDR3 contains 15 residues. Per germline, CDR1 SGHVS and CDR2 FQNEAQ. The whole variable domain, remainder taken from reference TRBV7-8 and TRBJ1-2, is GAGVSQSPRYKVAKRGQDVALRCDPISGHVSLFWYQQALGQGPEFLTYFQNEAQLDKSGLPSDRFFAERPEGSVSTLKIQRTQQEDSAVYLCASSQPGRPKYGYTFGSGTRLTVV.

This chain uses TRBV15 with TRBJ1-5; D is unclear. This CDR3 has 13 amino acids. Germline V gene lookup returns CDR1 LNHNV and CDR2 YYDKDF (reference sequence). V was trimmed by 4 bases and J by 4 bases, leaving 8 bases between them. This CDR3 is CATSKEGNQPQHF. The CDR3 DNA is TGTGCCACCAGCAAAGAAGGGAATCAGCCCCAGCATTTT.

This clone was recorded at least ten times. This CDR3 is also generated by other DNA sequences in the sample. This sequence joins TRBV5-4 and TRBJ2-2; D gene unclear. The CDR3 totals 13 residues. V was trimmed by 2 bases and J by 1 base, leaving 3 bases between them. Germline values: CDR1 SGHNT, CDR2 YYREEE (reference sequence). The CDR3 coding sequence is TGTGCCAGCAGCTTCCAGAACACCGGGGAGCTGTTTTTT. This encodes CASSFQNTGELFF. The whole variable domain, remainder taken from reference TRBV5-4 and TRBJ2-2, is ETGVTQSPTHLIKTRGQQVTLRCSSQSGHNTVSWYQQALGQGPQFIFQYYREEENGRGNFPPRFSGLQFPNYSSELNVNALELDDSALYLCASSFQNTGELFFGEGSRLTVL.

As concerns this clone: A far larger clone is a single base away, which makes a read error likely. This sample includes further DNA sequences coding for the same CDR3. The chain carries TRBV5-1 and TRBJ2-5, with D possibly TRBD1 on 5 matching bases. The J call may be in error: the DNA end matches TRBJ2-7 better. This CDR3 region has 18 residues. Per germline, CDR1 SGHRS and CDR2 YFSETQ. The DNA for the CDR3 is TGCGCCAGCAGCTTGGCATCAGGGCAGGATGCCAAGTCCTACGAGCAGTACTTC. Amino acid sequence: CASSLASGQDAKSYEQYF.

The chain links TRBV4-1 to TRBJ1-4, with D possibly matching TRBD1 (5 bases). The CDR3 is 16 amino acids. Trimming cost V 2 bases and J 8 bases, with 18 bases left between them. Germline CDR1 is MGHRA and CDR2 is YSYEKL. The CDR3 here is CASSQLPGFDREKLFF. The DNA of the CDR3 is TGCGCCAGCAGCCAACTCCCAGGGTTTGATAGGGAAAAACTGTTTTTT.

This clone appeared once. V gene TRBV5-1 combines with J gene TRBJ2-6; the D call may be TRBD1 or TRBD2 (5 bases each). Per germline, CDR1 SGHRS and CDR2 YFSETQ. The V gene lost 2 bases and the J gene lost 0 bases, with 9 bases spanning the gap. The CDR3 spans 16 residues. The CDR3 spells CASSFLGTSGANVLTF. The CDR3 DNA is TGCGCCAGCAGCTTTCTGGGGACCTCTGGGGCCAACGTCCTGACTTTC. Together with reference TRBV5-1 and TRBJ2-6, the CDR3 gives the full variable domain: KAGVTQTPRYLIKTRGQQVTLSCSPISGHRSVSWYQQTPGQGLQFLFEYFSETQRNKGNFPGRFSGRQFSNSRSEMNVSTLELGDSALYLCASSFLGTSGANVLTFGAGSRLTVL.

J is TRBJ2-7 and V is TRBV7-2, with TRBD1 as a possible D gene (5 bases). Germline CDR1 is SGHTA and CDR2 is FQGNSA. The CDR3 extends over 14 amino acids. Trimming pared 2 bases from V and 6 bases from J, leaving 14 bases between. The CDR3 DNA sequence: TGTGCCAGCAGCTTAACACCCGCCCAGGGCGAGCAGTACTTC. Translated: CASSLTPAQGEQYF.

The chain employs TRBV11-2 and TRBJ1-1, with D possibly matching TRBD1 (5 bases). The CDR3 extends over 13 amino acids. The germline gives CDR1 SGHAT, CDR2 FQNNGV. V lost 6 bases to trimming and J lost 6 bases, with 14 bases between them. CDR3 protein: CASRPAGVPEAFF. The CDR3 region has the DNA TGTGCCAGCAGACCCGCGGGGGTCCCTGAAGCTTTCTTT.

The chain recombines TRBV7-8 with TRBJ2-5; the D call may be TRBD1 or TRBD2 (7 bases each). V lost 3 bases and J 1 base, leaving 15 bases between the germline ends. Germline V gene sequence: CDR1 SGHVS, CDR2 FQNEAQ. This CDR3 has 16 amino acids. The DNA of the CDR3 is TGTGCCAGCAGCTTGCGAGCGGGACAGCCCCAAGAGACCCAGTACTTC. Its translation: CASSLRAGQPQETQYF.

This chain connects TRBV7-8 to TRBJ1-1; no clear D gene. V lost 7 bases and J lost 0, with 15 bases in between. The CDR3 is 15 amino acids. CDR1 is SGHVS, CDR2 FQNEAQ, per germline. The CDR3 protein is CASTAKRVLNTEAFF. DNA for the CDR3: TGTGCCAGCACCGCGAAGCGGGTCCTGAACACTGAAGCTTTCTTT. The full variable domain, rest sourced from reference TRBV7-8 and TRBJ1-1, is GAGVSQSPRYKVAKRGQDVALRCDPISGHVSLFWYQQALGQGPEFLTYFQNEAQLDKSGLPSDRFFAERPEGSVSTLKIQRTQQEDSAVYLCASTAKRVLNTEAFFGQGTRLTVV.

This chain links TRBV4-3 with TRBJ1-1, with 9 bases fitting TRBD1. The CDR3 spans 14 residues. Losses at the gene ends were 6 bases for V and 1 base for J; bases not matched to a gene: 3. Germline CDR1 LGHNA, CDR2 YSLEER. DNA for the CDR3: TGCGCCAGCAGACCGGGACAGGGGAACACTGAAGCTTTCTTT. It is translated as CASRPGQGNTEAFF.

The chain links TRBV29-1 to TRBJ2-3, with D possibly being TRBD1 (6 bases). The CDR3 length is 12 residues. From germline, CDR1 is SQVTM and CDR2 ANQGSEA. V was pared by 5 bases and J by 8 bases, with 14 bases between. For the CDR3, the DNA is TGCAGCGTTAAAGGGACACTGGCTACGCAGTATTTT. Translated: CSVKGTLATQYF.

This clone was seen many times. The CDR3 DNA reads TGTGCCAGCAGTGACTCCGGCGGGGGGTCCTACAATGAGCAGTTCTTC. It encodes CASSDSGGGSYNEQFF. The chain couples TRBV6-4 to TRBJ2-1; 8 nucleotides align to TRBD2. Germline V CDR1 and CDR2: MRHNA, SNTAGT. CDR3 size: 16 residues. The junction had 2 bases not matched to a gene; V was cut back by 0 bases and J by 1 base.

The J gene is TRBJ1-2, the V gene TRBV11-2, with a weak D call TRBD1 (5 bases). Germline loops: CDR1 SGHAT, CDR2 FQNNGV. This CDR3 spans 15 amino acids. The V end lost 1 base, the J end lost 7 bases, and 16 bases lay between the germline ends. CDR3 DNA sequence: TGTGCCAGCAGCTTAGTTACAGGAGCCCAGACTGGCTACACCTTC. Amino acids: CASSLVTGAQTGYTF.

The chain employs TRBV6-6 and TRBJ2-5; 7 bases are a match to TRBD1. CDR3 size: 13 residues. CDR1 MNHNY and CDR2 SVGAGI come from the germline V gene (reference sequence). V shed 5 bases, J shed 4 bases, and the junction held 4 bases outside the gene matches. The CDR3: CASSLYRGETQYF. CDR3 sequence (DNA): TGTGCCAGCAGTCTATACAGGGGAGAGACCCAGTACTTC.

As regards this clone: A far larger clone lies a single base away; this is likely a read error. This rearrangement joins TRBV4-1 to TRBJ2-5; no clear D. This CDR3 comprises 13 residues. CDR1 and CDR2 (germline): MGHRA, YSYEKL. Here the CDR3 DNA reads TGCGCCAGCAGACAAGATAGTGTAGCAGTCCAGTACTTC. Translation gives CASRQDSVAVQYF.

The chain joins TRBV6-5 to TRBJ2-2; tentatively, D is TRBD2 (5 bases). Looked up from germline, CDR1 is MNHEY and CDR2 is SVGAGI. The CDR3 is made up of 14 amino acids. Trimming removed 6 bases from V and 4 bases from J, with 12 bases in between. CDR3 loop: CASRAAGTTGELFF. As DNA, the CDR3 is TGTGCCAGCAGAGCGGCGGGCACCACCGGGGAGCTGTTTTTT.

The chain couples TRBV7-2 to TRBJ1-2; a weak D match, TRBD1 (5 bases). The CDR3 contains 14 residues. In germline, CDR1 is SGHTA, CDR2 FQGNSA. V shed 5 bases and J shed 2 bases, with 12 bases lying between them. The CDR3 spells CASSPMGLNYGYTF. CDR3 nucleotide sequence: TGTGCCAGCAGCCCGATGGGACTCAACTATGGCTACACCTTC.

Concerning this clone itself: A far more abundant clone sits one base away, making this likely a read error. J is TRBJ2-2 and V is TRBV7-9; D remains unclear. The CDR3 covers 13 residues. Trimming removed 5 bases from V and 2 bases from J, with 6 bases in between. Germline CDR1 is SEHNR and CDR2 is FQNEAQ (reference sequence). The DNA for the CDR3 is TGTGCCAGCAGCGAGAGAAACACCGGGGAGCTGTTTTTT. Protein product: CASSERNTGELFF.

The chain joins TRBV6-1 to TRBJ2-7; D might be TRBD1 (6 bases). In germline, CDR1 is MNHNS, CDR2 SASEGT. Trimming removed 6 bases from V and 0 bases from J, with 12 bases in between. The CDR3 is 14 amino acids. In DNA form, the CDR3 reads TGTGCCAGCAGGGCGACAGGTCCCTCCTACGAGCAGTACTTC. Amino acid sequence: CASRATGPSYEQYF.

This clone is a singleton in its sample. The chain recombines TRBV5-1 with TRBJ2-1; 8 bases align to TRBD2. The germline gives CDR1 SGHRS, CDR2 YFSETQ. The CDR3 is made up of 17 amino acids. Unmatched junction bases numbered 8, after V lost 3 bases and J lost 0 bases. DNA for the CDR3: TGCGCCAGCAGCTCGATTACTAGCGGTAGCTCCTACAATGAGCAGTTCTTC. Amino acid sequence: CASSSITSGSSYNEQFF. Full variable domain (missing parts from reference TRBV5-1 and TRBJ2-1): KAGVTQTPRYLIKTRGQQVTLSCSPISGHRSVSWYQQTPGQGLQFLFEYFSETQRNKGNFPGRFSGRQFSNSRSEMNVSTLELGDSALYLCASSSITSGSSYNEQFFGPGTRLTVL.

CDR3 nucleotide sequence: TGCGCCAGCAGCCTCGGACTAGCGGGAGGGCTGGAGACCCAGTACTTC. Protein product: CASSLGLAGGLETQYF. The chain carries TRBV5-1 and TRBJ2-5, with 15 bases lining up with TRBD2. Trimming removed 4 bases from V and 5 bases from J; junction bases left unmatched: 6. This CDR3 has 16 residues. Germline V gene lookup returns CDR1 SGHRS and CDR2 YFSETQ.

In regard to this clone: A far larger clone differs by one base, so this is likely a read error. The chain links TRBV6-1 to TRBJ2-7; possible D gene TRBD2, 5 bases. Germline loops: CDR1 MNHNS, CDR2 SASEGT. The CDR3 extends over 13 amino acids. V lost 10 bases, J lost 2 bases, and 15 bases lay in between. As DNA, the CDR3 is TGTGCCACCCAGAACCGGGGTACCTACGAGCAGTACTTC. Translated, it gives CATQNRGTYEQYF.

For this clone: This likely reflects a read error, since a far larger clone is one base away. Different DNA sequences within this sample yield the same CDR3. The gene calls are TRBV4-2 and TRBJ1-2; tentatively, D is TRBD1 (5 bases). Per the germline V gene, CDR1 is LGHNA and CDR2 is YNFKEQ. The CDR3 runs to 14 residues. The chain's CDR3 is CASSQEGAHYGYTF. The CDR3 region has the DNA TGTGCTAGCAGCCAAGAAGGGGCCCACTATGGCTACACCTTC.

The gene calls are TRBV5-4 and TRBJ2-7, with TRBD1 matching over 11 bases. Germline V gene lookup returns CDR1 SGHNT and CDR2 YYREEE (reference sequence). The CDR3 totals 17 residues. Trimming cost V 0 bases and J 2 bases; bases outside gene matches: 7. The CDR3 nucleotides are TGTGCCAGCAGCTTGGACCTACCGGGACAGGGGGCCTACGAGCAGTACTTC. Amino acids: CASSLDLPGQGAYEQYF.

The CDR3 loop reads CAIRPGQGKTQYF. The CDR3, as DNA: TGTGCCATCAGGCCGGGACAGGGTAAGACCCAGTACTTC. The V and J genes are TRBV10-3 and TRBJ2-5, with TRBD1 matching over 9 bases. The CDR3 runs 13 residues. The germline V gene has CDR1 ENHRY and CDR2 SYGVKD. Germline trimming cut 6 bases from V and 6 bases from J; bases unmatched to any gene: 5.